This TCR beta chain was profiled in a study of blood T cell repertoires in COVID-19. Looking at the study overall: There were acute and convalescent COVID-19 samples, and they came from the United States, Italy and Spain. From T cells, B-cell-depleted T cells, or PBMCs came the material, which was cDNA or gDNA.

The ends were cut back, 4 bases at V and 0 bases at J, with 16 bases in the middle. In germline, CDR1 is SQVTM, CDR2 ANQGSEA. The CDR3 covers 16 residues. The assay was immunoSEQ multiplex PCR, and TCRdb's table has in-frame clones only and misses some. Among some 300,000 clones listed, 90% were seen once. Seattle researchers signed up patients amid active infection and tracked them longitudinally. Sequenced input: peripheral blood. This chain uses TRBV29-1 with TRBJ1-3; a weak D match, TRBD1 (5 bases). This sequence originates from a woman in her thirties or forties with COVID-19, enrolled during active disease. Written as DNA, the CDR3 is TGCAGCGTTGCAAGGCGGGACGTCGGCTCTGGAAACACCATATATTTT. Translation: CSVARRDVGSGNTIYF.